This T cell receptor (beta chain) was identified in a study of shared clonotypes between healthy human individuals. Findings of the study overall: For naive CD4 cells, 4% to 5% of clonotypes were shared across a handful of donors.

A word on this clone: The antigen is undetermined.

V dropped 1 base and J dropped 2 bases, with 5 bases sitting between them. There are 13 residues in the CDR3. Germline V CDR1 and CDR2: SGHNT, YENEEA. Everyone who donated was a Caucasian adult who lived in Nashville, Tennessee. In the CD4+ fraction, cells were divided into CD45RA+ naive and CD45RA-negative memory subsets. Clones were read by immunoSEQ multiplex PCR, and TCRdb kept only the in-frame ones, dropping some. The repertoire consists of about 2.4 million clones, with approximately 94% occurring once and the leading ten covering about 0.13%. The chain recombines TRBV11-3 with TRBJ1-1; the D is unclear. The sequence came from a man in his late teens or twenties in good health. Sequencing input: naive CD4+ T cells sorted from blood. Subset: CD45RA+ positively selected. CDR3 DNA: TGTGCCAGCAGCTTAGTTGGTAACACTGAAGCTTTCTTT. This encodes CASSLVGNTEAFF.